The 18 T cell receptor beta chains presented below share a single source sample, sequenced in a study of response to subunit inactivated influenza vaccine. TCRdb re-derived calls from the RT-PCR reads in MiXCR, one entry per CDR3 protein. This sample has approximately 680,000 distinct CDR3 sequences, with 15% to 18% found just once. The material sequenced was PBMCs from blood, taken roughly 13 days after vaccination. The receptors were sampled from a man aged 50 to 60 who received an inactivated influenza vaccine.

Regarding this clonotype: This likely comes from a read error, as the CDR3 has no conserved phenylalanine or tryptophan at its end. The DNA is omitted, as the CDR3 cannot be located on it reliably, and the CDR3 follows TCRdb's listing. This chain uses TRBV6-1 with TRBJ2-7. CDR1 is MNHNS, CDR2 SASEGT, per germline. The CDR3 spans 12 amino acids, including both terminal residues. The chain's CDR3 is CASSEANYRKYL.

This clonotype was seen repeatedly, ten times or more. J is TRBJ2-1 and V is TRBV29-1; 13 bases agree with TRBD2. Germline-derived CDR1 and CDR2 are SQVTM and ANQGSEA. The CDR3 consists of 17 residues. Germline trimming cut 4 bases from V and 7 bases from J; bases unmatched to any gene: 13. The CDR3, as DNA: TGCAGCGTTGGGAACCTAAGGGGACTAGCGGGAAGGAATGAGCAGTTCTTC. Protein: CSVGNLRGLAGRNEQFF.

This clonotype was counted only a few times. The rearrangement joins TRBV5-1 to TRBJ2-7; 11 nucleotides match TRBD2. Germline assignment: CDR1 SGHRS and CDR2 YFSETQ. The CDR3 contains 13 residues. V shed 10 bases, J shed 6 bases, and the junction held 9 bases outside the gene matches. The CDR3: CASATSGTGEQYF. The CDR3 DNA is TGCGCCTCCGCGACTAGCGGGACGGGCGAGCAGTACTTC.

This clonotype occurred a few times. The chain employs TRBV4-3 and TRBJ2-7; no reliable D call. Looked up from germline, CDR1 is LGHNA and CDR2 is YSLEER. V lost 2 bases to trimming and J lost 2 bases, with 7 bases between them. This CDR3 comprises 13 residues. For the CDR3, the DNA is TGCGCCAGCAGCCAAAGTATTACCTACGAGCAGTACTTC. It encodes CASSQSITYEQYF.

J is TRBJ2-3 and V is TRBV28; 9 nucleotides align to TRBD2. V shed 4 bases, J shed 2 bases, and the junction held 13 bases outside the gene matches. CDR3 size: 18 residues. Germline CDR1 reads MDHEN; CDR2 reads SYDVKM. The CDR3 reads CASSSLAGSFSVTDTQYF. As DNA, the CDR3 is TGTGCCAGCAGTTCCCTAGCGGGGAGTTTCTCAGTCACAGATACGCAGTATTTT.

The chain recombines TRBV6-1 with TRBJ1-5; TRBD1 aligns across 8 bases. The CDR3 covers 15 residues. The V segment lost 2 bases and the J segment 7 bases; nucleotides outside the gene matches: 7. CDR1 MNHNS and CDR2 SASEGT come from the germline V gene. The CDR3 DNA reads TGTGCCAGCAGTGAACGGACAGGGCATGAACAGCCCCAGCATTTT. Translating gives CASSERTGHEQPQHF.

This sequence joins TRBV7-2 and TRBJ2-7; TRBD2 agrees at 10 bases. From germline, CDR1 is SGHTA and CDR2 FQGNSA. Unmatched junction bases numbered 5, after V lost 5 bases and J lost 4 bases. The CDR3 contains 14 residues. The chain's CDR3 is CASSHGTSVYEQYF. The DNA for the CDR3 is TGTGCCAGCAGCCACGGGACTAGCGTTTACGAGCAGTACTTC.

The genes are TRBV5-1 and TRBJ1-4; no definite D call. This CDR3 comprises 13 residues. V lost 1 base, J lost 8 bases, and 9 bases lay in between. Germline CDR1 reads SGHRS; CDR2 reads YFSETQ. This CDR3 is CASSLRSEEKLFF. CDR3 in DNA: TGCGCCAGCAGCTTGAGGTCAGAAGAAAAACTGTTTTTT.

The chain combines TRBV5-1 with TRBJ2-5, with a possible D match to TRBD2 (6 bases). The germline V gene encodes CDR1 SGHRS and CDR2 YFSETQ. The CDR3 runs to 15 residues. V was shortened by 0 bases and J by 5 bases, with 14 bases between the two germline ends. The CDR3 is CASSLGSGGAETQYF. CDR3 DNA: TGCGCCAGCAGCTTGGGAAGCGGCGGGGCGGAGACCCAGTACTTC.

This clonotype came up a few times. The chain employs TRBV7-2 and TRBJ2-5; unclear D gene. CDR3 length: 11 amino acids. The germline V gene encodes CDR1 SGHTA and CDR2 FQGNSA. Trimming left V 1 base short and J 6 bases short, with 3 bases between. In DNA form, the CDR3 reads TGTGCCAGCAGCTTAGGGCAGACCCAGTACTTC. This codes for CASSLGQTQYF.

CDR3 protein: CASSRGNRAQKLFF. In DNA, the CDR3 is TGTGCCAGCAGCCGAGGGAACAGGGCTCAAAAACTGTTTTTT. The chain carries TRBV11-2 and TRBJ1-4; the D gene is possibly TRBD1 (6 bases). Trimming took off 5 bases at V and 9 bases at J, with 16 bases between the two ends. Germline CDR1 reads SGHAT; CDR2 reads FQNNGV. CDR3 length: 14 amino acids.

The chain has TRBV18 and TRBJ2-7, with D uncertain. The CDR3 spans 13 residues. Trimming cost V 2 bases and J 5 bases, with 10 bases left between them. The germline CDR1 and CDR2 sequences are KGHSH and LQKENI. The CDR3 is CASSPVVLNEQYF. The CDR3 region has the DNA TGTGCCAGCTCACCAGTAGTTCTGAACGAGCAGTACTTC.

The table lists this clonotype with a few counts. The chain carries TRBV29-1 and TRBJ2-7; D tentatively fits TRBD1 or TRBD2 (5 bases each). CDR3 length: 12 amino acids. Per germline, CDR1 SQVTM and CDR2 ANQGSEA. The V end was cut by 4 bases, the J end by 2 bases, with 9 bases between. The CDR3 is CSVGGTAYEQYF. The CDR3 DNA reads TGCAGCGTTGGAGGGACCGCCTACGAGCAGTACTTC.

The genes are TRBV5-1 and TRBJ2-2; 10 bases line up with TRBD2. CDR3 size: 15 residues. V lost 6 bases to trimming and J lost 4 bases; unmatched junction nucleotides: 6. CDR1 SGHRS and CDR2 YFSETQ come from the germline V gene. The DNA for the CDR3 is TGCGCCAGCACCTCCGGGACTAGCGTCACCGGGGAGCTGTTTTTT. Translation: CASTSGTSVTGELFF. The variable domain in full, with the rest retrieved from reference TRBV5-1 and TRBJ2-2, is KAGVTQTPRYLIKTRGQQVTLSCSPISGHRSVSWYQQTPGQGLQFLFEYFSETQRNKGNFPGRFSGRQFSNSRSEMNVSTLELGDSALYLCASTSGTSVTGELFFGEGSRLTVL.

V gene TRBV20-1 combines with J gene TRBJ1-1, with D unclear. Germline V CDR1 and CDR2: DFQATT, SNEGSKA (reference sequence). Trimming took 2 bases from V and 1 from J, leaving 8 bases between them. The CDR3 spans 13 residues. This chain's CDR3 is CSARNSWNTEAFF. The CDR3, as DNA: TGCAGTGCTAGAAATAGTTGGAACACTGAAGCTTTCTTT.

The CDR3 reads CASSISSGYNEQFF. DNA of the CDR3: TGCGCCAGCAGTATTTCTAGCGGCTACAATGAGCAGTTCTTC. The V gene is TRBV5-1, the J gene TRBJ2-1; 7 bases fit TRBD2. The germline V gene has CDR1 SGHRS and CDR2 YFSETQ. This CDR3 has 14 amino acids. Trimming at V came to 5 bases and at J to 3 bases, leaving 5 bases not matched to a gene.

The J gene is TRBJ2-3, the V gene TRBV11-2; D gene unclear. V dropped 4 bases and J dropped 0 bases, with 17 bases sitting between them. Germline V lookup: CDR1 SGHAT, CDR2 FQNNGV. This CDR3 region has 17 residues. CDR3: CASSYSQLYFSTDTQYF. The CDR3 DNA sequence: TGTGCCAGCAGCTACAGCCAACTATACTTTAGCACAGATACGCAGTATTTT.

This clonotype was counted only a few times. The rearrangement links TRBV2 to TRBJ1-6; D gene uncertain. The CDR3 covers 12 residues. Germline V gene data show CDR1 as SNHLY and CDR2 as FYNNEI. Trimming took 7 bases from V and 13 from J, leaving 14 bases between them. The DNA for the CDR3 is TGTGCCAGCAATGCGGAGATTACTCCCCTCCACTTT. The encoded protein is CASNAEITPLHF.